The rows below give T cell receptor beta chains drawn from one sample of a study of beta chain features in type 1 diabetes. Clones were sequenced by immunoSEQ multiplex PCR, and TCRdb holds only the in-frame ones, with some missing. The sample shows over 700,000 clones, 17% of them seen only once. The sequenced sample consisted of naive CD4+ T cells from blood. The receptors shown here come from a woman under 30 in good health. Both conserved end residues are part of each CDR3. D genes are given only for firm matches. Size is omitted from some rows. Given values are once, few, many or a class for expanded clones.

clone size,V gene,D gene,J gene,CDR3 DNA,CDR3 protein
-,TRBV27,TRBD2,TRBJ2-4,TGTGCCAGCATAGGGAGGGGACTAGCGGGACTTGGGGCCAAAAACATTCAGTACTTC,CASIGRGLAGLGAKNIQYF
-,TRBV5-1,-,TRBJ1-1,TGCGCCAGCAGTTTTCAGGGCGGCACTGAAGCTTTCTTT,CASSFQGGTEAFF
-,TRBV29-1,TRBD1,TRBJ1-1,TGCACCGCGACAGGGGTTGACACTGAAGCTTTCTTT,CTATGVDTEAFF
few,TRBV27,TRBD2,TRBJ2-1,TGTGCCAGCAGTTTACTACGGGGGGGATTGAATGAGCAGTTCTTC,CASSLLRGGLNEQFF
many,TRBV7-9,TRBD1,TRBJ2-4,TGTGCCAGCAGGAGGACAGGGCCCAGCATTCAGTACTTC,CASRRTGPSIQYF
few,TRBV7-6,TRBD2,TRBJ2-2,TGTGCCAGCAGCTTACGGACTAGCAACACCGGGGAGCTGTTTTTT,CASSLRTSNTGELFF
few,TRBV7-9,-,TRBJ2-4,TGTGCCAGCAGCCGGGCGACAGCATTAGCCAAAAACATTCAGTACTTC,CASSRATALAKNIQYF
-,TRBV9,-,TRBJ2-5,TGTGCCAGCAGCACCCCCACCGGGACCCAGTACTTC,CASSTPTGTQYF
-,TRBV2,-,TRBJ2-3,TGTGCCAGCAGCGTTCCGAATACGCAGTATTTT,CASSVPNTQYF
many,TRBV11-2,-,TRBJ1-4,TGTGCCAGCAGCCGATTGACGGCTGAGCTGTTTTTT,CASSRLTAELFF
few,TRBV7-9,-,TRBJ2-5,TGTGCCAGCAGCTTAAGGAATTTTCAAGAGACCCAGTACTTC,CASSLRNFQETQYF
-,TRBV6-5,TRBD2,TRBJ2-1,TGTGCCAGCGGGAGCGGGAGTGGCGGCAATGAGCAGTTCTTC,CASGSGSGGNEQFF
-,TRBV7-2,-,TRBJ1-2,TGTGCCAGCAGCTTAGGGGCCCAGGGGACCTATGGCTACACCTTC,CASSLGAQGTYGYTF
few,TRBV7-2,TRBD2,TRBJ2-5,TGTGCCAGCAGCCCAAGACTAGCGGGAGCCCAAGAGACCCAGTACTTC,CASSPRLAGAQETQYF
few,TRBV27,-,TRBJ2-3,TGTGCCAGCACCCGTAGTGGGTGGCGAGATACGCAGTATTTT,CASTRSGWRDTQYF
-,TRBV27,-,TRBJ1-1,TGTGCCAGCAGTTTTACAGGGTGGGAGGACACTGAAGCTTTCTTT,CASSFTGWEDTEAFF
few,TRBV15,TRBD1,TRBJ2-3,TGTGCCACCAAGCAGGGGGCTACAGATACGCAGTATTTT,CATKQGATDTQYF
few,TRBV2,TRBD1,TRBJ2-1,TGTGCCAGCAGGGCACGACAGGGATCCTACAATGAGCAGTTCTTC,CASRARQGSYNEQFF
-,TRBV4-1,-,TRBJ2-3,TGCGCCAGCAGCGGGGACTCGAACACAGATACGCAGTATTTT,CASSGDSNTDTQYF
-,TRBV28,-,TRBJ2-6,TGTGCCAGCAGTTTGGGACGGTACTCTGGGGCCAACGTCCTGACTTTC,CASSLGRYSGANVLTF
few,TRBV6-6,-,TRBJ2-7,TGTGCCAGCATTCCGACCGAAGCTTCCTACGAGCAGTACTTC,CASIPTEASYEQYF
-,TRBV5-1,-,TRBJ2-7,TGCGCCAGCAGCTTGGAGACAGTTCGCTACGAGCAGTACTTC,CASSLETVRYEQYF
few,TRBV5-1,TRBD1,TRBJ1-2,TGCGCCAGCAGCCCAAGACAGGGGGCTGCCTATGGCTACACCTTC,CASSPRQGAAYGYTF
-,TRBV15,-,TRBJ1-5,TGTGCCACCAGCGGCGGGAATCAGCCCCAGCATTTT,CATSGGNQPQHF
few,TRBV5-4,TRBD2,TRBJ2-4,TGTGCCAGCAGCCCGGGACTAGCGGGAGCGGCCAAAAACATTCAGTACTTC,CASSPGLAGAAKNIQYF
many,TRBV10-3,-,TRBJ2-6,TGTGCCATCAGTGGGACATTTGGGGCCAACGTCCTGACTTTC,CAISGTFGANVLTF
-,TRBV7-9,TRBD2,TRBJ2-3,TGTGCCAGCAGGCAAGGACTAGCGGGAATCACAGATACGCAGTATTTT,CASRQGLAGITDTQYF
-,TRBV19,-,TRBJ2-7,TGTGCCACCTCACCAGAGCGAGCCAGGAACCCTTACGAGCAGTACTTC,CATSPERARNPYEQYF
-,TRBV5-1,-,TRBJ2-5,TGCGCCAGCAGCTTGTATGCGTCGGAGACCCAGTACTTC,CASSLYASETQYF
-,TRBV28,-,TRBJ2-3,TGTGCCAGCCTGGACAGAACCCCAGATACGCAGTATTTT,CASLDRTPDTQYF
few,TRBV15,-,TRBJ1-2,TGTGCCACCAGCAGCACTGGACGGGACTATGGCTACACCTTC,CATSSTGRDYGYTF
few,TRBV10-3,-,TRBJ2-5,TGTGCCATCAGTTCGGAGGGCAGGGCCCCAACGGAGACCCAGTACTTC,CAISSEGRAPTETQYF
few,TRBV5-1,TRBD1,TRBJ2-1,TGCGCCAGCAGCTTGGGGTTCGGGACAGGGCGATACAATGAGCAGTTCTTC,CASSLGFGTGRYNEQFF
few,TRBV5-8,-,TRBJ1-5,TGTGCCAGCAGCTTCCAGGGGTGGCAGCCCCAGCATTTT,CASSFQGWQPQHF
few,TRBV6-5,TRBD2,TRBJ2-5,TGTGCCAGCAGTTACCTTAGCGGGAGAACGGTGACCCAGTACTTC,CASSYLSGRTVTQYF
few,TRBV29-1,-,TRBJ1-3,TGCAGCGTTGAAGATCCGAGGACCCAATACTCTGGAAACACCATATATTTT,CSVEDPRTQYSGNTIYF
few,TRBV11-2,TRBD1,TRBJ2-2,TGTGCCAGCAGCTCACGGACAGGGGGCACCGGGGAGCTGTTTTTT,CASSSRTGGTGELFF
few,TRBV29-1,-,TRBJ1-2,TGCAGCGTTGTCCGTGGGCCCGGGAACTATGGCTACACCTTC,CSVVRGPGNYGYTF
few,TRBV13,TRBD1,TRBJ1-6,TGTGCCAGCAGCGCCGGGACAGGGCATTCACCCCTCCACTTT,CASSAGTGHSPLHF
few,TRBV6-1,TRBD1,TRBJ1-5,TGTGCCAGCAGCGGATGGACAGGGCACCAGCCCCAGCATTTT,CASSGWTGHQPQHF
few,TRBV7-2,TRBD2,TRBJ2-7,TGTGCCAGCAGCTCGAGGACTAGCGGGTCCTACGAGCAGTACTTC,CASSSRTSGSYEQYF
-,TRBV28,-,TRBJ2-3,TGTGCCAGCAGGCAAACAAGAGACTCCCTTGTGGGAGATACGCAGTATTTT,CASRQTRDSLVGDTQYF
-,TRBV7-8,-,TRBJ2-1,TGTGCCAGCAGCTTTGATTTCTGGGCGGATTGGTTCTTC,CASSFDFWADWFF
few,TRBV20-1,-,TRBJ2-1,TGCAGTGTACGAGAAGTTAAGGAGCAGTTCTTC,CSVREVKEQFF
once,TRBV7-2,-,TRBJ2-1,TGTGCCAGCAGCTTGAGAAAAGCTTACAATGAGCAGTTCTTC,CASSLRKAYNEQFF
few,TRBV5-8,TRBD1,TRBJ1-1,TGTGCCAGCAGCCTGGAGGGGACAGTTATTCGACAAGCTTTCTTT,CASSLEGTVIRQAFF
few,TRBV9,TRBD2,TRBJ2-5,TGTGCCAGCAGCGCAGGCGGGAGCCAAGTTGAGCAGTACTTC,CASSAGGSQVEQYF